These 19 T cell receptor beta chains originate from one sample sequenced in a study of T cells in Graves' hyperthyroidism and ophthalmopathy. RNA transcripts served as the template for amplifying TCR beta CDR3 regions. HTBI primers were used for first-round RT-PCR of the TCR CDR3. TCRdb itself ran the multiplex PCR reads through MiXCR, one entry per CDR3 protein. This table holds about 350,000 distinct CDR3 sequences, roughly 15% found once. Sequenced sample: blood. These receptors originate from a woman aged 55 to 70 with Graves' ophthalmopathy.

This clonotype was detected only a few times. The chain combines TRBV20-1 with TRBJ2-7; 11 positions match TRBD2. Trimming took 3 bases from V and 4 from J; bases not matched to a gene: 11. The germline V gene encodes CDR1 DFQATT and CDR2 SNEGSKA (reference sequence). This CDR3 is built from 16 residues. The CDR3 sequence: CSASLTSGAGLYEQYF. CDR3 nucleotide sequence: TGCAGTGCTAGTCTGACTAGCGGGGCGGGATTGTACGAGCAGTACTTC.

This clonotype was recorded many times. CDR3 DNA: TGTGCCAGCAGTGCTCCCGAGGAGCGGAGCACCGGGGAGCTGTTTTTT. It specifies CASSAPEERSTGELFF. The J gene is TRBJ2-2, the V gene TRBV5-8; possible D gene TRBD2, 5 bases. Germline V gene data show CDR1 as SGHTS and CDR2 as YDEGEE. The CDR3 extends over 16 amino acids. V was trimmed by 5 bases and J by 4 bases, leaving 18 bases between them.

In this sample, this clonotype turned up many times. The chain joins TRBV28 to TRBJ1-2; D is possibly TRBD1 (5 bases). The CDR3 sequence is 16 residues long. Germline CDR1 is MDHEN and CDR2 is SYDVKM. V lost 2 bases and J lost 5, with 18 bases in between. The CDR3 is CASSLSFSGREYGYTF. CDR3 sequence (DNA): TGTGCCAGCAGTTTAAGTTTCTCAGGGAGGGAGTATGGCTACACCTTC.

V and J are TRBV27 and TRBJ2-1; the D is unclear. This CDR3 spans 12 amino acids. V dropped 7 bases and J dropped 3 bases, with 7 bases sitting between them. Germline-derived CDR1 and CDR2 are MNHEY and SMNVEV (reference sequence). CDR3 amino acids: CASKGYYNEQFF. The CDR3 nucleotides read TGTGCCAGCAAGGGCTACTACAATGAGCAGTTCTTC.

This clonotype was recorded many times. V gene TRBV25-1 combines with J gene TRBJ2-7, with 7 bases fitting TRBD2. Germline V gene lookup returns CDR1 MGHDK and CDR2 SYGVNS. V shed 4 bases, J shed 0 bases, and the junction held 6 bases outside the gene matches. The CDR3 has 15 residues. The CDR3, as DNA: TGTGCCAGCAGTGGGGGGGGGTGGAGCTCCTACGAGCAGTACTTC. Protein: CASSGGGWSSYEQYF.

The sample holds many counts of this clonotype. J is TRBJ2-7 and V is TRBV30, with D perhaps TRBD1 (6 bases). V was pared by 0 bases and J by 4 bases, with 13 bases between. The CDR3 loop spans 14 amino acids. Germline assignment: CDR1 GTSNPN and CDR2 SVGIG (reference sequence). The CDR3 DNA is TGTGCCTGGAGTGTGTCTGGGGGCAGGTACGAGCAGTACTTC. Translated: CAWSVSGGRYEQYF.

At least ten counts were recorded for this clonotype. This chain joins TRBV12-3 or TRBV12-4 and TRBJ1-1; a weak D match, TRBD1 (5 bases). The CDR3 has 15 amino acids. V was pared by 6 bases and J by 4 bases, with 18 bases between. The CDR3 coding sequence is TGTGCCAGCAGCTGGGCCGGGACGAGGTTCACTGAAGCTTTCTTT. As protein: CASSWAGTRFTEAFF.

This clonotype was recorded many times. The CDR3 DNA follows: TGCGCCAGCGGCCACGGAGAAGGCTCCTACGAGCAGTACTTC. It codes for CASGHGEGSYEQYF. The chain couples TRBV5-1 to TRBJ2-7; no clear D gene. Per germline, CDR1 SGHRS and CDR2 YFSETQ. Trimming shortened V by 7 bases and J by 0 bases, and 14 bases separated the two germline ends. The CDR3 is 14 amino acids.

The chain uses TRBV2 and TRBJ1-4; 8 bases map to TRBD1. With 8 bases clipped from V and 7 bases from J, the junction kept 9 bases outside the gene matches. In germline, CDR1 is SNHLY, CDR2 FYNNEI. The CDR3 sequence is 14 residues long. The CDR3 DNA is TGTGCCAGCTACGAAGGCAGGGGGCTTGAAAAACTGTTTTTT. Amino acid sequence: CASYEGRGLEKLFF.

The chain has TRBV7-9 and TRBJ2-7; 9 bases match TRBD1. The ends lost 4 bases at V and 0 bases at J; junction bases unmatched: 1. Germline-derived CDR1 and CDR2 are SEHNR and FQNEAQ (reference sequence). This CDR3 is 14 amino acids long. CDR3 coding DNA: TGTGCCAGCAGCTGGGACAGGGTCTCCTACGAGCAGTACTTC. Protein product: CASSWDRVSYEQYF.

At least ten counts were recorded for this clonotype. The V and J genes are TRBV11-2 and TRBJ1-5; D remains ambiguous. The V gene's germline CDR1 is SGHAT and CDR2 FQNNGV. V was pared by 5 bases and J by 3 bases, with 5 bases between. The CDR3 covers 12 residues. For the CDR3, the DNA is TGTGCCAGCAGCATCCCCAATCAGCCCCAGCATTTT. It specifies CASSIPNQPQHF.

Ten or more counts support this clonotype. V usage is TRBV3-1 and J usage is TRBJ2-1, with D possibly TRBD2 on 6 matching bases. CDR1 is LGHDT, CDR2 YNNKEL, per germline (reference sequence). V lost 1 base and J lost 0, with 19 bases in between. This CDR3 comprises 19 residues. The CDR3 sequence: CASSQGVGGRRSSYNEQFF. In nucleotides, the CDR3 is TGTGCCAGCAGCCAAGGGGTGGGAGGTCGCCGCAGCTCCTACAATGAGCAGTTCTTC.

In this sample, this clonotype turned up a few times. V gene TRBV20-1 combines with J gene TRBJ2-4; D could derive from TRBD1 or TRBD2 (6 bases each). V lost 7 bases and J lost 1, with 8 bases in between. The germline V gene encodes CDR1 DFQATT and CDR2 SNEGSKA (reference sequence). The CDR3 covers 12 residues. The CDR3 here is CSGGAAKNIQYF. DNA for the CDR3: TGCAGTGGGGGGGCGGCCAAAAACATTCAGTACTTC.

In this sample, this clonotype turned up many times. The rearrangement uses TRBV30 and TRBJ2-7; 11 bases are a match to TRBD1. Germline V CDR1 and CDR2: GTSNPN, SVGIG (reference sequence). J was trimmed by 3 bases and V by 5 bases; bases with no gene match: 3. The CDR3 is 13 amino acids. CDR3 loop: CAWQGTGGYEQYF. The CDR3 region has the DNA TGTGCCTGGCAAGGGACAGGGGGCTACGAGCAGTACTTC.

The sample holds many counts of this clonotype. The chain carries TRBV7-2 and TRBJ2-3; D call uncertain. The CDR3 has 12 residues. CDR1 is SGHTA and CDR2 is FQGNSA in the germline V gene. V lost 4 bases, J lost 5 bases, and 7 bases lay in between. CDR3 region: CASSYRRDTQYF. CDR3 sequence (DNA): TGTGCCAGCAGCTACCGGCGAGATACGCAGTATTTT.

This clonotype appeared many times. This sequence joins TRBV30 and TRBJ1-2, with D tentatively TRBD1 (5 bases). This CDR3 is 15 amino acids long. The germline V gene has CDR1 GTSNPN and CDR2 SVGIG (reference sequence). Trimming took off 1 base at V and 3 bases at J, with 15 bases between the two ends. Here the CDR3 reads CAWSAGRGWDYGYTF. CDR3 nucleotide sequence: TGTGCCTGGAGTGCTGGGAGGGGCTGGGACTATGGCTACACCTTC.

Ten or more counts support this clonotype. The J gene is TRBJ2-3, the V gene TRBV10-1; TRBD1 aligns across 8 bases. Germline V CDR1 and CDR2: WNHNN, SYGVQD (reference sequence). The CDR3 has 15 residues. The ends lost 4 bases at V and 6 bases at J; junction bases unmatched: 9. CDR3 in amino acids: CASSGQGAPLDTQYF. In nucleotides, the CDR3 is TGCGCCAGCAGTGGGCAGGGGGCCCCCCTGGATACGCAGTATTTT.

This clonotype was counted many times. This chain links TRBV5-1 with TRBJ2-3, with D perhaps TRBD1 (5 bases). The V end lost 4 bases, the J end lost 4 bases, and 16 bases lay between the germline ends. This CDR3 spans 15 amino acids. Germline CDR1 is SGHRS and CDR2 is YFSETQ. The CDR3 nucleotides are TGCGCCAGCAGCCTGGGGCCCGATCGTGCAGATACGCAGTATTTT. Translation: CASSLGPDRADTQYF.

This clonotype was detected once. This chain joins TRBV7-2 and TRBJ2-1; 10 bases fit TRBD2. Germline CDR1 SGHTA, CDR2 FQGNSA. V shed 1 base and J 6 bases; nucleotides not matched to a gene: 0. The CDR3 is made up of 14 amino acids. CDR3 in DNA: TGTGCCAGCAGCTTAGAGCGGGAGGGCAATGAGCAGTTCTTC. Translating it yields CASSLEREGNEQFF.